This passage covers 27 T cell receptor beta chains from one sample sequenced in a study of blood T cell repertoires in COVID-19. Some clones are missing from TCRdb's copy, which holds only in-frame ones; the method was immunoSEQ multiplex PCR. The sample yields approximately 310,000 clones, about 85% seen once. The material sequenced was PBMCs or T cells enriched from blood (not recorded which). These receptors came from a young woman who had been exposed to COVID-19.

This rearrangement joins TRBV14 to TRBJ1-1; 11 bases are a match to TRBD1. V trimming: 2 bases; J trimming: 4 bases; junction bases outside the gene matches: 12. There are 18 residues in the CDR3. The germline V gene encodes CDR1 SGHDN and CDR2 FVKESK. For the CDR3, the DNA is TGTGCCAGCAGCCAACCCCGGACAGGGGGCACATTGATCACTGAAGCTTTCTTT. Translating it yields CASSQPRTGGTLITEAFF.

This clone was counted once. The J gene is TRBJ1-6, the V gene TRBV7-2; the D gene is possibly TRBD1 (5 bases). The V and J ends lost 1 base and 7 bases respectively, with 11 bases between them. CDR1 is SGHTA, CDR2 FQGNSA, per germline. The CDR3 covers 15 residues. DNA of the CDR3: TGTGCCAGCAGCTTAGGACAGACCCCAAATTCACCCCTCCACTTT. Its translation: CASSLGQTPNSPLHF.

This clone was picked up one time. The chain carries TRBV27 and TRBJ2-2, with D perhaps TRBD1 (6 bases). Germline V gene lookup returns CDR1 MNHEY and CDR2 SMNVEV (reference sequence). V was cut by 5 bases and J by 4 bases, with 14 bases left in between. The CDR3 is 15 residues long. The CDR3 reads CASSDRLRFTGELFF. For the CDR3, the DNA is TGTGCCAGCAGTGACAGGCTCCGTTTCACCGGGGAGCTGTTTTTT.

The chain links TRBV27 to TRBJ1-5; a possible D gene is TRBD1 (5 bases). The germline CDR1 and CDR2 sequences are MNHEY and SMNVEV (reference sequence). This CDR3 spans 13 amino acids. Trimming stripped 11 bases from V and 0 bases from J, with 11 bases between. The CDR3: CAAGGYSNQPQHF. CDR3 DNA sequence: TGTGCCGCCGGGGGTTATAGCAATCAGCCCCAGCATTTT.

This chain joins TRBV12-3 or TRBV12-4 and TRBJ1-6; no definite D call. V was shortened by 5 bases and J by 14 bases, with 13 bases between the two germline ends. The CDR3 contains 12 residues. The CDR3 sequence: CASSTTTSTLHF. The CDR3 coding sequence is TGTGCCAGCAGTACAACAACCTCGACCCTCCACTTT.

V usage is TRBV28 and J usage is TRBJ1-1; TRBD1 matches 7 bases. CDR3 length: 12 residues. Germline V gene sequence: CDR1 MDHEN, CDR2 SYDVKM. J gave up 10 bases and V 7 bases, and 9 bases lay outside the gene matches. The CDR3 loop reads CASTPDRAGAFF. For the CDR3, the DNA is TGTGCCAGCACGCCAGACAGGGCAGGAGCTTTCTTT.

This chain's CDR3 is CASSSWTGQTGELFF. DNA of the CDR3: TGTGCCAGCAGCTCTTGGACAGGGCAAACCGGGGAGCTGTTTTTT. V gene TRBV7-6 combines with J gene TRBJ2-2, with 8 bases aligning to TRBD1. This CDR3 region has 15 residues. Unmatched junction bases numbered 6, after V lost 4 bases and J lost 5 bases. Germline V gives CDR1 SGHVS, CDR2 FNYEAQ.

The chain carries TRBV6-5 and TRBJ2-2; D is perhaps TRBD2 (6 bases). This CDR3 region has 13 residues. CDR1 and CDR2 from the germline V gene are MNHEY and SVGAGI. V gave up 6 bases and J gave up 4 bases, with 9 bases separating them. Written as DNA, the CDR3 is TGTGCCAGCAGACCGGGAGTCACCGGGGAGCTGTTTTTT. It yields the protein CASRPGVTGELFF.

The chain is built from TRBV7-9 and TRBJ1-2; perhaps TRBD1 as D (5 bases). The CDR3 loop spans 12 amino acids. The V end was cut by 1 base, the J end by 11 bases, with 11 bases between. CDR1 SEHNR and CDR2 FQNEAQ come from the germline V gene (reference sequence). This CDR3 is CASSLDDRRYTF. The CDR3 coding sequence is TGTGCCAGCAGCTTAGACGACAGACGGTACACCTTC.

The CDR3 reads CASTTGDQPQHF. The CDR3 nucleotides are TGTGCCAGTACCACAGGGGATCAGCCCCAGCATTTT. The rearrangement uses TRBV19 and TRBJ1-5; 7 bases agree with TRBD1. This CDR3 is built from 12 residues. Germline V gene data show CDR1 as LNHDA and CDR2 as SQIVND (reference sequence). Trimming at V came to 7 bases and at J to 5 bases, leaving 2 bases not matched to a gene. Full variable domain (rest looked up from reference TRBV19 and TRBJ1-5): DGGITQSPKYLFRKEGQNVTLSCEQNLNHDAMYWYRQDPGQGLRLIYYSQIVNDFQKGDIAEGYSVSREKKESFPLTVTSAQKNPTAFYLCASTTGDQPQHFGDGTRLSIL.

J is TRBJ1-3 and V is TRBV6-2 or TRBV6-3, with D possibly matching TRBD1 (6 bases). CDR1 is MNHEY and CDR2 is SVGEGT in the germline V gene. The CDR3 is 16 residues long. Trimming shortened V by 2 bases and J by 0 bases, and 11 bases separated the two germline ends. Here the CDR3 reads CASSYARDNSGNTIYF. The DNA for the CDR3 is TGTGCCAGCAGTTACGCCCGGGACAACTCTGGAAACACCATATATTTT.

J is TRBJ2-1 and V is TRBV7-3; 10 bases are a match to TRBD2. The CDR3 contains 15 residues. The J segment lost 7 bases and the V segment lost 2 bases, leaving 5 bases of the junction unmatched. Germline V gene data show CDR1 as SGHTA and CDR2 as FQGTGA. The CDR3 protein is CASSLFLAGVNEQFF. The CDR3, as DNA: TGTGCCAGCAGCTTATTTCTAGCGGGGGTGAATGAGCAGTTCTTC.

This clone was seen a single time. In DNA, the CDR3 is TGTGCCAGCAAAAGAGAGGAGCCCGGGGCCAACGTCCTGACTTTC. Amino acid sequence: CASKREEPGANVLTF. V usage is TRBV2 and J usage is TRBJ2-6; D not resolved. Germline loops: CDR1 SNHLY, CDR2 FYNNEI. The CDR3 is 15 residues long. V was shortened by 7 bases and J by 4 bases, with 14 bases between the two germline ends. Together with reference TRBV2 and TRBJ2-6, the CDR3 gives the full variable domain: EPEVTQTPSHQVTQMGQEVILRCVPISNHLYFYWYRQILGQKVEFLVSFYNNEISEKSEIFDDQFSVERPDGSNFTLKIRSTKLEDSAMYFCASKREEPGANVLTFGAGSRLTVL.

The chain joins TRBV28 to TRBJ1-1; D unresolved. Trimming took off 1 base at V and 0 bases at J, with 6 bases between the two ends. Germline V gene sequence: CDR1 MDHEN, CDR2 SYDVKM. CDR3 size: 14 residues. The CDR3 here is CASSLFRMNTEAFF. CDR3 nucleotide sequence: TGTGCCAGCAGTTTATTTAGAATGAACACTGAAGCTTTCTTT.

This CDR3 reads CASTEGIQETQYF. The DNA of the CDR3 is TGTGCCAGCACAGAGGGAATCCAAGAGACCCAGTACTTC. The J gene is TRBJ2-5, the V gene TRBV28, with D possibly TRBD2 on 5 matching bases. V was trimmed by 7 bases and J by 1 base, leaving 10 bases between them. The CDR3 runs 13 residues. Germline-derived CDR1 and CDR2 are MDHEN and SYDVKM.

V usage is TRBV15 and J usage is TRBJ1-2; possible D gene TRBD1, 6 bases. The V gene lost 2 bases and the J gene lost 4 bases, with 11 bases spanning the gap. This CDR3 region has 14 residues. The germline gives CDR1 LNHNV, CDR2 YYDKDF (reference sequence). CDR3 residues: CATSRPGQIYGYTF. CDR3 DNA sequence: TGTGCCACCAGCAGACCCGGACAGATCTATGGCTACACCTTC.

The chain uses TRBV24-1 and TRBJ1-4, with D tentatively TRBD1 (6 bases). The V gene lost 4 bases and the J gene lost 7 bases, with 21 bases spanning the gap. The germline V gene has CDR1 KGHDR and CDR2 SFDVKD. This CDR3 region has 17 residues. In nucleotides, the CDR3 is TGTGCCACCAGTGAGTACAAATCCGGGACAAATGGTGAAAAACTGTTTTTT. It specifies CATSEYKSGTNGEKLFF.

V gene TRBV12-3 or TRBV12-4 combines with J gene TRBJ2-2; 7 nucleotides align to TRBD1. The length of the CDR3 is 13 residues. V shed 1 base and J 8 bases; nucleotides not matched to a gene: 1. Here the CDR3 reads CASSLVDRGELFF. In nucleotides, the CDR3 is TGTGCCAGCAGTTTAGTGGACAGGGGGGAGCTGTTTTTT.

The chain is built from TRBV7-6 and TRBJ1-2, with TRBD1 matching 9 bases. Germline loops: CDR1 SGHVS, CDR2 FNYEAQ. The CDR3 is 15 amino acids. Unmatched junction bases numbered 7, after V lost 3 bases and J lost 5 bases. CDR3 bases: TGTGCCAGCAGCTTCTCCGGGACAGGGAGGTATGGCTACACCTTC. It encodes CASSFSGTGRYGYTF.

In this sample, this clone turned up once. The rearrangement links TRBV19 to TRBJ1-2, with 10 bases lining up with TRBD1. V gave up 4 bases and J gave up 4 bases; unmatched junction bases: 9. This CDR3 has 16 residues. Germline values: CDR1 LNHDA, CDR2 SQIVND (reference sequence). The CDR3 region has the DNA TGTGCCAGTAGTACCGGGACAGGGGTTCGCGGCTATGGCTACACCTTC. This translates into CASSTGTGVRGYGYTF.

The rearrangement joins TRBV10-2 to TRBJ2-3; no clear D. CDR3 length: 19 amino acids. V was shortened by 11 bases and J by 0 bases, with 30 bases between the two germline ends. From germline, CDR1 is WSHSY and CDR2 SAAADI. CDR3 DNA sequence: TGCGCCGTAACCCCCCTGGGTCGCGGCCCCAGTGCTAGCACAGATACGCAGTATTTT. Amino acids: CAVTPLGRGPSASTDTQYF.

The rearrangement uses TRBV14 and TRBJ1-3; maybe TRBD1 (6 bases). Trimming cost V 4 bases and J 0 bases, with 13 bases left between them. Germline V gene sequence: CDR1 SGHDN, CDR2 FVKESK. The CDR3 loop spans 16 amino acids. CDR3 DNA sequence: TGTGCCAGCAGCCCCAACGGACAGAGCTCTGGAAACACCATATATTTT. It translates to CASSPNGQSSGNTIYF.

The J gene is TRBJ1-5, the V gene TRBV2, with a tentative D call TRBD1 (6 bases). CDR1 SNHLY and CDR2 FYNNEI come from the germline V gene. The ends were cut back, 7 bases at V and 3 bases at J, with 16 bases in the middle. The CDR3 runs 15 residues. CDR3 sequence reads: CASTLDSGYNQPQHF. The CDR3 nucleotides read TGTGCCAGCACCCTGGACAGTGGTTACAATCAGCCCCAGCATTTT.

V is TRBV11-2 and J is TRBJ1-1; D not certain. Germline CDR1 and CDR2: SGHAT and FQNNGV. V gave up 2 bases and J gave up 6 bases, with 10 bases separating them. The CDR3 loop spans 13 amino acids. The CDR3 loop is CASSLSRKAEAFF. The DNA of the CDR3 is TGTGCCAGCAGCTTATCCAGGAAAGCTGAAGCTTTCTTT.

CDR3: CASSSGQGAPYEQYF. CDR3 DNA sequence: TGCGCCAGCAGCTCCGGACAGGGGGCACCCTACGAGCAGTACTTC. V gene TRBV5-1 combines with J gene TRBJ2-7, with 11 bases aligning to TRBD1. Germline CDR1 and CDR2: SGHRS and YFSETQ. V was clipped by 3 bases and J by 2 bases; unmatched bases: 4. The CDR3 spans 15 residues.

V is TRBV19 and J is TRBJ2-7; the match to TRBD1 covers 7 bases. CDR3 length: 15 residues. Trimming removed 4 bases from V and 2 bases from J; junction bases left unmatched: 8. Germline-derived CDR1 and CDR2 are LNHDA and SQIVND (reference sequence). CDR3 region: CASSRTGVVAYEQYF. CDR3 nucleotides: TGTGCCAGTAGTAGGACAGGAGTGGTGGCCTACGAGCAGTACTTC.

This chain joins TRBV6-5 and TRBJ2-5; 11 bases are shared with TRBD2. V shed 6 bases, J shed 4 bases, and the junction held 4 bases outside the gene matches. This CDR3 is 14 amino acids long. Germline CDR1 is MNHEY and CDR2 is SVGAGI. CDR3 in DNA: TGTGCCAGCAGCGTTAGCGGGAGGGTAGAGACCCAGTACTTC. Residues: CASSVSGRVETQYF.